This T cell receptor (beta chain) appears in the sequencing data of a study of blood T cell repertoires in COVID-19. Study-level information: Acute and convalescent COVID-19 specimens originated in the United States, Italy and Spain.

A word on this clone: Its ends do not fully match the called genes, so a read error is possible.

CDR3 size: 11 residues. The assay was immunoSEQ multiplex PCR, and TCRdb's table has in-frame clones only and misses some. The sample has roughly 150,000 clones; approximately 91% are singletons. The source is a man younger than 35 with acute or convalescent COVID-19. The chain carries TRBV12-3 or TRBV12-4 and TRBJ1-5; D gene uncertain. The sample taken for sequencing was peripheral blood. The CDR3 protein is CASTPCAPEDF. CDR3 DNA sequence: TGTGCCAGCACCCCTTGTGCCCCCGAGGATTTT.